This T cell receptor beta chain was profiled in a study of T cells in tuberculosis (dated by TCRdb to about 2018). Describing the broader study: To characterize T cells specific for the mycobacterial lipid antigen glucose monomycolate (GMM), the study used CD1B tetramers together with high-throughput TCR immunosequencing. With over 8 people per group, a South African clinical cohort compared IGRA-negative adolescents, IGRA-positive adolescents with latent tuberculosis, and adults with active tuberculosis.

About this clone itself: Its specific antigen is unknown. Base qualities are not recorded, but no much larger clone differs from it by a single base.

Points the paper makes about the study in general: Smaller NN-distances were partly driven by shorter CDR3-alpha lengths in active tuberculosis patients, and statistical significance was not reached for the TCR-beta difference. Clinical samples were selected based on which cryopreserved specimens were available, and the active tuberculosis cases were adults whereas the controls were adolescents. Compared with IGRA-negative controls, TCR-alpha repertoires from active tuberculosis had smaller mean NN-distances to GMM-specific TCRs, which suggests that these TCRs underwent clonal expansion. Using GEM motif frequencies, a classifier achieved under 75% accuracy, whereas a classifier built on the diverse GMM-specific repertoire got to 87% accuracy (AUROC about 0.9).

The immunoSEQ multiplex PCR assay was used to generate TCR libraries, with TCR-beta and/or TCR-alpha/delta assays applied to each sample. The amplified TCR libraries were sequenced using the Illumina high-throughput platform. As for the authors' bioinformatics: Clustering and dimensionality reduction relied on pairwise TCRdist distances among GMM-specific receptors from T cells that were either sorted ex vivo or expanded in vitro. The score assigned to each clinical repertoire was mean NN-distance, meaning the average TCRdist to the nearest 10% of tetramer-positive reference sequences. GEM TCR motif frequency was computed as the fraction of unique TCRs matching known GEM sequences by V/J usage and CDR3 length. Linear discriminant analysis with leave-one-out cross-validation, implemented in scikit-learn, was used to classify active tuberculosis. Drawn from immuneACCESS, this table holds only the in-frame rearrangements with V and J called that TCRdb kept. Clones are partly lost; checked studies trace under half to an unresolved V gene and leave the rest unexplained. That table gives V, J and clone size, and the DNA gave D and trimming. Here the sample has some 20,000 clones; 80% to 90% occur a single time. Of the sample, under 15% is held by the ten largest clones.

At study entry, a tuberculin skin test and the QuantiFERON-TB GOLD In-Tube IGRA were used to screen adolescents for latent tuberculosis infection. Unsorted cryopreserved PBMC were immunosequenced, covering on average about 100,000 T cells per clinical donor. Eleven high schools in the Worcester region of the Western Cape, South Africa, served as enrollment sites for adolescents aged 12 to 18 years. Around ten M. tuberculosis-infected adolescents and about 10 uninfected adolescents, matched for age and sex, were selected. For the adolescents, PBMC were isolated by density centrifugation from freshly drawn heparinized blood and then cryopreserved. The sequenced material came from PBMCs. The source is a donor aged 10 to 29 with latent tuberculosis or without tuberculosis infection.

DNA sequence: TGTGCCAGCAGCTTAGAGGGGCAGGGAGGCTATGGCTACACCTTC. It translates to CASSLEGQGGYGYTF. The sequence links TRBV11-2 to TRBJ1-2; tentative D gene TRBD1, with 5 bases matching. The germline V gene sets CDR1 to SGHAT and CDR2 to FQNNGV. The CDR3 numbers 15 residues from cysteine through phenylalanine. Solely the CDR3 DNA is kept, with 45 bases framed from the first base. The V end loses 0 bases and the J end loses 4 bases, and a stretch of 12 bases separates them.